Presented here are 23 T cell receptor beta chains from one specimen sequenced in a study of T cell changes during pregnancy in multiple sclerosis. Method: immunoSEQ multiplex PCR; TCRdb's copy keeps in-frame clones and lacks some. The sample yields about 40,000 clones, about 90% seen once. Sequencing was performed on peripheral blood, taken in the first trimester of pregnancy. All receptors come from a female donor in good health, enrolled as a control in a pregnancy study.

CDR3 DNA: TGTGCCTGGAGTGTTAGGAAGGGGGTAAGTGAGCCCCAGCATTTT. Translated, it gives CAWSVRKGVSEPQHF. This rearrangement joins TRBV30 to TRBJ1-5, with a weak D call TRBD1 (6 bases). Trimming took 0 bases from V and 8 from J, leaving 17 bases between them. CDR1 and CDR2 from the germline V gene are GTSNPN and SVGIG (reference sequence). The CDR3 is 15 amino acids.

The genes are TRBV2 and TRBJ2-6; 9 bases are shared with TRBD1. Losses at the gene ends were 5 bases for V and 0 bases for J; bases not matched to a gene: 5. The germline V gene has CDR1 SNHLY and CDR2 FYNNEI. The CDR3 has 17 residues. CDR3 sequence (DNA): TGTGCCAGCAGTTCGACAGGGGGGAGCTCTGGGGCCAACGTCCTGACTTTC. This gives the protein CASSSTGGSSGANVLTF.

This CDR3 reads CASSQDWQGSYEQYF. The CDR3 DNA follows: TGTGCCAGCAGCCAAGATTGGCAGGGGTCCTACGAGCAGTACTTC. The chain recombines TRBV14 with TRBJ2-7; TRBD1 is a possible D gene (6 bases). Germline V CDR1 and CDR2: SGHDN, FVKESK. Trimming pared 0 bases from V and 1 base from J, leaving 10 bases between. CDR3 length: 15 amino acids.

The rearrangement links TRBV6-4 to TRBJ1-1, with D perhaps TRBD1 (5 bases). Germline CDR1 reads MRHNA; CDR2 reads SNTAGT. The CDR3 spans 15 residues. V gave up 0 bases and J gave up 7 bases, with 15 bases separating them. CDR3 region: CASSDSEAGLGEAFF. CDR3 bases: TGTGCCAGCAGTGACTCAGAGGCAGGGCTTGGTGAAGCTTTCTTT.

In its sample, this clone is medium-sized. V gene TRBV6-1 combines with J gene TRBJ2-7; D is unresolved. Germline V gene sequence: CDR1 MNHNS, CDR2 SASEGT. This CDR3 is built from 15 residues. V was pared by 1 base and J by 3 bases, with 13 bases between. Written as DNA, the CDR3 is TGTGCCAGCAGTGAAGACACCGGAGCCTTCTACGAGCAGTACTTC. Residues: CASSEDTGAFYEQYF.

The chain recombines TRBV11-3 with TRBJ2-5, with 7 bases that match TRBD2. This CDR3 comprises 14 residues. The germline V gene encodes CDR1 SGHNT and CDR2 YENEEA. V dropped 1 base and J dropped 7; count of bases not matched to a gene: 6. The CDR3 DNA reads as TGTGCCAGCAGCTTAGGGCGGGGGAGTAGGACCCAGTACTTC. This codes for CASSLGRGSRTQYF. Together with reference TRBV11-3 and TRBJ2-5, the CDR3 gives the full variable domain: EAGVVQSPRYKIIEKKQPVAFWCNPISGHNTLYWYLQNLGQGPELLIRYENEEAVDDSQLPKDRFSAERLKGVDSTLKIQPAELGDSAVYLCASSLGRGSRTQYFGPGTRLLVL.

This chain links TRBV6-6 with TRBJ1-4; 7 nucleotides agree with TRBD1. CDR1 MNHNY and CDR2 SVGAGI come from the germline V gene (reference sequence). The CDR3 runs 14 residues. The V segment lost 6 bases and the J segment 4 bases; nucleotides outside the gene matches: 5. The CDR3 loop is CASRNTGVNEKLFF. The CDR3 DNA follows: TGTGCCAGCAGAAACACAGGGGTTAATGAAAAACTGTTTTTT.

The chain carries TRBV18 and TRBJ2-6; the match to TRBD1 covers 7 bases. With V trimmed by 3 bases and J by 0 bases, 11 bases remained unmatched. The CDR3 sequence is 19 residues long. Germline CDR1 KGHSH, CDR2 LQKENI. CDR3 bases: TGTGCCAGCTCACCCCCCCGGACAGGTTCAAGCTCTGGGGCCAACGTCCTGACTTTC. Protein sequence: CASSPPRTGSSSGANVLTF. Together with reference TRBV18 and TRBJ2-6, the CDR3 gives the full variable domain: NAGVMQNPRHLVRRRGQEARLRCSPMKGHSHVYWYRQLPEEGLKFMVYLQKENIIDESGMPKERFSAEFPKEGPSILRIQQVVRGDSAAYFCASSPPRTGSSSGANVLTFGAGSRLTVL.

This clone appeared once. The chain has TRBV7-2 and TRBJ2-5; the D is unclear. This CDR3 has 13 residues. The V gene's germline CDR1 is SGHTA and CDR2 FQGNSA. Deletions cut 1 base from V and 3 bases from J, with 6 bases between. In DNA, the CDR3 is TGTGCCAGCAGCTTAGTGGCCGAAGAGACCCAGTACTTC. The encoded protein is CASSLVAEETQYF.

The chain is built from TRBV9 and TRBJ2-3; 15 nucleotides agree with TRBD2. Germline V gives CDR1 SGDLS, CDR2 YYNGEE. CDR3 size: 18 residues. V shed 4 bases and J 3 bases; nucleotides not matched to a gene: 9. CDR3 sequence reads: CASSPTGTSGGQTDTQYF. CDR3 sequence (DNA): TGTGCCAGCAGCCCCACAGGGACTAGCGGGGGGCAAACAGATACGCAGTATTTT.

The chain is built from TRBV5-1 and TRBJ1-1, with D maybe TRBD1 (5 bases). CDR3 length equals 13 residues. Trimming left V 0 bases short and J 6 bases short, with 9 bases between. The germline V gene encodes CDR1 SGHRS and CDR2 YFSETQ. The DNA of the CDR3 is TGCGCCAGCAGCTTGGGGGGCGCATCTGAAGCTTTCTTT. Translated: CASSLGGASEAFF.

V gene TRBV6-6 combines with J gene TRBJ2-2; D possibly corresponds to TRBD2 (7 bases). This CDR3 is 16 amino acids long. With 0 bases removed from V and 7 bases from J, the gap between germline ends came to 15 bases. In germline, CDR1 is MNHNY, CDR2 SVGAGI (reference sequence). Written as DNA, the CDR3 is TGTGCCAGCAGTTACTCCCGGGGGGCGCTTAACGGGGAGCTGTTTTTT. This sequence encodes CASSYSRGALNGELFF.

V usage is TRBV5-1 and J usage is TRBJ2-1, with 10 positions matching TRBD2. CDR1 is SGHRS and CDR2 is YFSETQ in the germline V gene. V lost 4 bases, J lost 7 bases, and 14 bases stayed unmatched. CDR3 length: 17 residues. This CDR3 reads CASSPNRPSGSNNEQFF. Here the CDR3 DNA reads TGCGCCAGCAGCCCCAACAGGCCTAGCGGGAGTAATAATGAGCAGTTCTTC.

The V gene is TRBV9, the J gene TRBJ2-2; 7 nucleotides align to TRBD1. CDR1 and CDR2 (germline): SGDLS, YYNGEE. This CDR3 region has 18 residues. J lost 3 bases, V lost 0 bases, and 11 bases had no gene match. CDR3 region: CASSVEETGLPHTGELFF. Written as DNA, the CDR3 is TGTGCCAGCAGCGTAGAAGAGACAGGGCTACCCCACACCGGGGAGCTGTTTTTT.

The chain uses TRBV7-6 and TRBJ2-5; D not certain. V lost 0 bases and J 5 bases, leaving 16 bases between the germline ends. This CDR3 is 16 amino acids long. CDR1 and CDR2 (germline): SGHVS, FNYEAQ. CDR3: CASSLALSYSRETQYF. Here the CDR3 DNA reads TGTGCCAGCAGCTTAGCTCTGAGCTACAGCCGGGAGACCCAGTACTTC.

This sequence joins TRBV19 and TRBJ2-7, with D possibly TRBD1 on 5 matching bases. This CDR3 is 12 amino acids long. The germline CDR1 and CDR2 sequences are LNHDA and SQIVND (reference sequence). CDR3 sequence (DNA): TGTTTGACAGCCCAAACAAACTACGAGCAGTACTTC. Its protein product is CLTAQTNYEQYF.

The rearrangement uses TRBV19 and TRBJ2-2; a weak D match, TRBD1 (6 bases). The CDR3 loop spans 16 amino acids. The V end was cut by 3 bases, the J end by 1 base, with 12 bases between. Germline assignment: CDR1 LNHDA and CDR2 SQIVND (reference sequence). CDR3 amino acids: CASSILQGLNTGELFF. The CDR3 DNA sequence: TGTGCCAGTAGTATTTTACAGGGTTTGAACACCGGGGAGCTGTTTTTT.

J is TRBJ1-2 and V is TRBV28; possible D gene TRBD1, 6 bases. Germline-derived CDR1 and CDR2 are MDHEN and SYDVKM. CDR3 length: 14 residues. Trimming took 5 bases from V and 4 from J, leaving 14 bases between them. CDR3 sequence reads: CASSRQAPGYGYTF. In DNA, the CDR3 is TGTGCCAGCAGTCGACAGGCCCCTGGCTATGGCTACACCTTC.

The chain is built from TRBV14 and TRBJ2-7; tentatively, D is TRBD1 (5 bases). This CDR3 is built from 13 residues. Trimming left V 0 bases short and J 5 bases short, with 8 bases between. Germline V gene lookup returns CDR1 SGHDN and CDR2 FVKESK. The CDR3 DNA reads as TGTGCCAGCAGCCAAGATTTGGGGCACGAGCAGTACTTC. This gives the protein CASSQDLGHEQYF.

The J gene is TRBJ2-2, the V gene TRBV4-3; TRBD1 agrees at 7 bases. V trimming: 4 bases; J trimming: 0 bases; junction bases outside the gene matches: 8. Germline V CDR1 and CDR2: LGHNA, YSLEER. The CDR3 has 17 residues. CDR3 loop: CASSLSSQGSNTGELFF. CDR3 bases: TGCGCCAGCAGCCTCTCCTCACAGGGGTCGAACACCGGGGAGCTGTTTTTT.

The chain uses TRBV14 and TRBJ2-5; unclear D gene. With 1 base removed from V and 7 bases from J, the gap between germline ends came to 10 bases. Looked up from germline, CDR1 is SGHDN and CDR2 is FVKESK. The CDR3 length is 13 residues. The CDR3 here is CASSQATPGTQYF. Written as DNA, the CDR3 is TGTGCCAGCAGCCAAGCTACCCCCGGGACCCAGTACTTC.

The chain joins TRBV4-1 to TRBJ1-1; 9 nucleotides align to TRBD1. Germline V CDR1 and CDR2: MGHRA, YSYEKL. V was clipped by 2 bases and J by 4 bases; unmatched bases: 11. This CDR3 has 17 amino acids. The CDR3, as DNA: TGCGCCAGCAGCCAACCGACAGGGGGAGGGAGAGGCACTGAAGCTTTCTTT. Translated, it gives CASSQPTGGGRGTEAFF.

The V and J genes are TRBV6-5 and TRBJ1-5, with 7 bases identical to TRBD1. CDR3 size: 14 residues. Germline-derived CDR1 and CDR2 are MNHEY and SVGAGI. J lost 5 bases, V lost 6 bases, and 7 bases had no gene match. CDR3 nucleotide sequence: TGTGCCAGCAGGAGACAGGGACGGGATCAGCCCCAGCATTTT. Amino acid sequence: CASRRQGRDQPQHF.